This TCR beta chain appears in the sequencing data of a study of blood T cell repertoires in COVID-19. Study as a whole: From T cells, B-cell-depleted T cells, or PBMCs came the material, which was cDNA or gDNA.

Recruits, aged 18 to 89 years, lived in under 25 US areas. Participants' own reports of clinical history determined their cohort assignment. Authors' data handling: Amplification from reference gene primers served as the basis for estimated nucleated cell counts. Repertoires were generated with immunoSEQ multiplex PCR, while TCRdb's copy carries only in-frame clones and drops some. From that table come the V and J calls and clone size; the DNA was used to work out D and trimming. This table holds approximately 200,000 clones, roughly four fifths found once. V trimming: 4 bases; J trimming: 6 bases; junction bases outside the gene matches: 13. CDR3 length: 16 amino acids. CDR1 and CDR2 (germline): SGHNT, YYREEE (reference sequence).

This sequence originates from a man aged 35 to 55 who had recovered from COVID-19. Sequenced input: PBMCs or T cells enriched from blood (not recorded which). V gene TRBV5-4 combines with J gene TRBJ2-3, with 8 bases aligning to TRBD1. CDR3 protein: CASSPSPGGVGDTQYF. The CDR3 DNA reads as TGTGCCAGCAGCCCAAGCCCAGGGGGCGTCGGGGATACGCAGTATTTT.